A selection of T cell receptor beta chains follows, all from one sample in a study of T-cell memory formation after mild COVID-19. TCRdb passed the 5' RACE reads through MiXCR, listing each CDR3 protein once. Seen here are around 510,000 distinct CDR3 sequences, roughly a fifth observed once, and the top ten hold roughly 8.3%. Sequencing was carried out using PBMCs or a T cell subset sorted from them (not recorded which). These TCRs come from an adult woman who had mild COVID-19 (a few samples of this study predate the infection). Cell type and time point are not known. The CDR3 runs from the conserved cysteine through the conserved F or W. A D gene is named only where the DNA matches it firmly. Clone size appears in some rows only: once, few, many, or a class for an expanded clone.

CDR3nt: TGCGCCAGCAGCGAAGCCGGAATAAAGACAGGGGCTGGCTACACCTTC; CDR3aa: CASSEAGIKTGAGYTF; d_gene: TRBD1; abundance: NA; j_gene: TRBJ1-2; v_gene: TRBV4-1
CDR3nt: TGCGCCAGCAGCTTGGACGCAGGGCGGAGGACTGGTGAAGCTTTCTTT; CDR3aa: CASSLDAGRRTGEAFF; d_gene: NA; abundance: NA; j_gene: TRBJ1-1; v_gene: TRBV5-1
CDR3nt: TGTGCCAGCAGCTGGGACTACACAGATACGCAGTATTTT; CDR3aa: CASSWDYTDTQYF; d_gene: TRBD2; abundance: NA; j_gene: TRBJ2-3; v_gene: TRBV7-9
CDR3nt: TGTGCCAGCAGCCCATGGACAGGGTTCTCCTACGAGCAGTACTTC; CDR3aa: CASSPWTGFSYEQYF; d_gene: TRBD1; abundance: NA; j_gene: TRBJ2-7; v_gene: TRBV9
CDR3nt: TGCAGCGTCGCCCGCGCTAGCGGGAGTGTGGATGAGCAGTTCTTC; CDR3aa: CSVARASGSVDEQFF; d_gene: TRBD2; abundance: few; j_gene: TRBJ2-1; v_gene: TRBV29-1
CDR3nt: TGCAGTGCTAGTCTCCGGGCAGGGATGGGTAATGAAAAACTGTTTTTT; CDR3aa: CSASLRAGMGNEKLFF; d_gene: NA; abundance: many; j_gene: TRBJ1-4; v_gene: TRBV20-1
CDR3nt: TGTGCCAGCCGGGGTGGTGATTCACCCCTCCACTTT; CDR3aa: CASRGGDSPLHF; d_gene: NA; abundance: NA; j_gene: TRBJ1-6; v_gene: TRBV12-3/TRBV12-4
CDR3nt: TGTGCCAGCAGACGGGACTACTACAATGAGCAGTTCTTC; CDR3aa: CASRRDYYNEQFF; d_gene: TRBD2; abundance: few; j_gene: TRBJ2-1; v_gene: TRBV25-1
CDR3nt: TGTGCCAGCAGTTTTAGACAGGGCAAATCACCCCTCCACTTT; CDR3aa: CASSFRQGKSPLHF; d_gene: TRBD1; abundance: few; j_gene: TRBJ1-6; v_gene: TRBV12-3/TRBV12-4
CDR3nt: TGCAGTGCTTCTGGACAGGGCGTCCCTGGGGCCAACGTCCTGACTTTC; CDR3aa: CSASGQGVPGANVLTF; d_gene: TRBD1; abundance: NA; j_gene: TRBJ2-6; v_gene: TRBV20-1
CDR3nt: TGTGCCAGCAGCACCGGGTCTAGCGGGTACAATGAGCAGTTCTTC; CDR3aa: CASSTGSSGYNEQFF; d_gene: TRBD2; abundance: few; j_gene: TRBJ2-1; v_gene: TRBV9
CDR3nt: TGTGCCAGCAGTTTGGGGACTAGCGCAATCACAGATACGCAGTATTTT; CDR3aa: CASSLGTSAITDTQYF; d_gene: TRBD2; abundance: NA; j_gene: TRBJ2-3; v_gene: TRBV27
CDR3nt: TGTGCCACCAGTGATTACTGGCGGGAGCAGTTCTTC; CDR3aa: CATSDYWREQFF; d_gene: NA; abundance: NA; j_gene: TRBJ2-1; v_gene: TRBV24-1
CDR3nt: TGTGCCAGTAGTACCCGACAGGGGAGGTACGAGCAGTACTTC; CDR3aa: CASSTRQGRYEQYF; d_gene: TRBD1; abundance: few; j_gene: TRBJ2-7; v_gene: TRBV19
CDR3nt: TGTGCCAGCAGCTTAGGGGACAGGGGGCTCTACGAGCAGTACTTC; CDR3aa: CASSLGDRGLYEQYF; d_gene: TRBD1; abundance: few; j_gene: TRBJ2-7; v_gene: TRBV7-9
CDR3nt: TGTGCCAGTAGTATACGGTGGACGGAGACCCAGTACTTC; CDR3aa: CASSIRWTETQYF; d_gene: NA; abundance: few; j_gene: TRBJ2-5; v_gene: TRBV19
CDR3nt: TGTGCCAGCAGCTCGCAAAGGACTAGCGGGAATCGTAGGAATGAGCAGTTCTTC; CDR3aa: CASSSQRTSGNRRNEQFF; d_gene: TRBD2; abundance: few; j_gene: TRBJ2-1; v_gene: TRBV7-2
CDR3nt: TGTGCCATCACTCCGGGACTTCCAACCCCCCACGAGCAGTACTTC; CDR3aa: CAITPGLPTPHEQYF; d_gene: NA; abundance: few; j_gene: TRBJ2-7; v_gene: TRBV2
CDR3nt: TGTGCCAGCAGTTTTGTTTCGGGAAGCAATCAGCCCCAGCATTTT; CDR3aa: CASSFVSGSNQPQHF; d_gene: NA; abundance: NA; j_gene: TRBJ1-5; v_gene: TRBV12-3/TRBV12-4
CDR3nt: TGCGCCAGCAGCTTGCGCTACAATGAGCAGTTCTTC; CDR3aa: CASSLRYNEQFF; d_gene: NA; abundance: many; j_gene: TRBJ2-1; v_gene: TRBV5-1
CDR3nt: TGCGCCAGCAGCGGGCGGACCCACAGGGACGAGCAGTACTTC; CDR3aa: CASSGRTHRDEQYF; d_gene: NA; abundance: many; j_gene: TRBJ2-7; v_gene: TRBV5-1
CDR3nt: TGCGCCAGCAGCTTGGAACATAAGAGCACAGATACGCAGTATTTT; CDR3aa: CASSLEHKSTDTQYF; d_gene: NA; abundance: NA; j_gene: TRBJ2-3; v_gene: TRBV5-1
CDR3nt: TGTGCCACCAGCTTACTGGGACCCCACACCGGGGAGCTGTTTTTT; CDR3aa: CATSLLGPHTGELFF; d_gene: NA; abundance: NA; j_gene: TRBJ2-2; v_gene: TRBV15
CDR3nt: TGTGCCAGCAGTGAAGTGGGGACCCCCACATTTGAGACCCAGTACTTC; CDR3aa: CASSEVGTPTFETQYF; d_gene: NA; abundance: once; j_gene: TRBJ2-5; v_gene: TRBV6-1
CDR3nt: TGTGCCAGCTGGACTAGCGGATCCTACGAGCAGTACTTC; CDR3aa: CASWTSGSYEQYF; d_gene: TRBD2; abundance: NA; j_gene: TRBJ2-7; v_gene: TRBV6-2/TRBV6-3
CDR3nt: TGTGCCTCCAAAGGCAGCGCAGATACGCAGTATTTT; CDR3aa: CASKGSADTQYF; d_gene: NA; abundance: NA; j_gene: TRBJ2-3; v_gene: TRBV6-6
CDR3nt: TGTGCCAGCAGTTCAACCTTAGTCAGCTACACCTTC; CDR3aa: CASSSTLVSYTF; d_gene: NA; abundance: NA; j_gene: TRBJ1-2; v_gene: TRBV12-3/TRBV12-4
CDR3nt: TGTGCCAGCAGCTTCGTACAGGGGCCCTTTACAGATACGCAGTATTTT; CDR3aa: CASSFVQGPFTDTQYF; d_gene: TRBD1; abundance: few; j_gene: TRBJ2-3; v_gene: TRBV7-9
CDR3nt: TGTGCCAGCAGCCAAGGGTTTAGGCTAGCGGGAGTAGGCGGCCAAGAGACCCAGTACTTC; CDR3aa: CASSQGFRLAGVGGQETQYF; d_gene: TRBD2; abundance: few; j_gene: TRBJ2-5; v_gene: TRBV3-1
CDR3nt: TGTGCCAGCAGTCCGGACATTTTGGGCAATCAGCCCCAGCATTTT; CDR3aa: CASSPDILGNQPQHF; d_gene: NA; abundance: NA; j_gene: TRBJ1-5; v_gene: TRBV12-3/TRBV12-4
CDR3nt: TGTGCCAGCAGGGGGAATAGCGGGGTCACCTACGAGCAGTACTTC; CDR3aa: CASRGNSGVTYEQYF; d_gene: TRBD2; abundance: NA; j_gene: TRBJ2-7; v_gene: TRBV6-2/TRBV6-3
CDR3nt: TGTGCCATCAGCACCCTGACGTCCTCCTACGAGCAGTACTTC; CDR3aa: CAISTLTSSYEQYF; d_gene: NA; abundance: few; j_gene: TRBJ2-7; v_gene: TRBV10-3
CDR3nt: TGTGCCAGCAGTTCGTATCAGGGAGTGAGTAATTCACCCCTCCACTTT; CDR3aa: CASSSYQGVSNSPLHF; d_gene: NA; abundance: NA; j_gene: TRBJ1-6; v_gene: TRBV6-5
CDR3nt: TGTGCCAGCAGCTTACAGAAATACACTGAAGCTTTCTTT; CDR3aa: CASSLQKYTEAFF; d_gene: NA; abundance: NA; j_gene: TRBJ1-1; v_gene: TRBV7-3
CDR3nt: TGCAGTGCTACGGGACTAGCGGGAGATTGGTCCTACGAGCAGTACTTC; CDR3aa: CSATGLAGDWSYEQYF; d_gene: TRBD2; abundance: NA; j_gene: TRBJ2-7; v_gene: TRBV20-1
CDR3nt: TGTGCCAGCAGTTTCAATGGACTAGCGGGGGGCAACGAGCAGTTCTTC; CDR3aa: CASSFNGLAGGNEQFF; d_gene: TRBD2; abundance: NA; j_gene: TRBJ2-1; v_gene: TRBV12-3/TRBV12-4
CDR3nt: TGTGCCAGCAGCCCGACAGGACCAAGCTCCTACGAGCAGTACTTC; CDR3aa: CASSPTGPSSYEQYF; d_gene: NA; abundance: NA; j_gene: TRBJ2-7; v_gene: TRBV27
CDR3nt: TGTGCCAGCAGCGTATCTGGGATCACGACCGGGGAGCTGTTTTTT; CDR3aa: CASSVSGITTGELFF; d_gene: NA; abundance: few; j_gene: TRBJ2-2; v_gene: TRBV9
CDR3nt: TGTGCCAGCGGCAGGGATGAGACCTACAATGAGCAGTTCTTC; CDR3aa: CASGRDETYNEQFF; d_gene: NA; abundance: many; j_gene: TRBJ2-1; v_gene: TRBV7-9
CDR3nt: TGTGCCAGCAGGCTGACGACGGACTACGGGGAGCTGTTTTTT; CDR3aa: CASRLTTDYGELFF; d_gene: NA; abundance: NA; j_gene: TRBJ2-2; v_gene: TRBV5-5
CDR3nt: TGCGCCAGCAGCTCCGGACTAGCGGGGGGGCTTGGGAATGAGCAGTTCTTC; CDR3aa: CASSSGLAGGLGNEQFF; d_gene: TRBD2; abundance: NA; j_gene: TRBJ2-1; v_gene: TRBV5-1
CDR3nt: TGTGCCAGCGGAATGCGGGGGGGGAACACCGGGGAGCTGTTTTTT; CDR3aa: CASGMRGGNTGELFF; d_gene: TRBD2; abundance: few; j_gene: TRBJ2-2; v_gene: TRBV19
CDR3nt: TGCGCCAGCAGCACAGACAGGGGGCTCGGGGCCAACGTCCTGACTTTC; CDR3aa: CASSTDRGLGANVLTF; d_gene: TRBD1; abundance: NA; j_gene: TRBJ2-6; v_gene: TRBV4-3